This T cell receptor beta chain was obtained from a study of T cell responses to AZD1222 COVID-19 vaccine. General study points: Reports say nearly half of spike-specific TCRs go after unmutated variant regions. Clonal diversity may have been underestimated in mostly white British donors. In all cases, repertoires were sampled only after the peak T cell response. The study found Spike-specific TCR breadth and depth rose after two AZD1222 doses.

The trim removed 5 bases at V and 1 base at J, leaving 9 bases unmatched. The CDR3 extends over 17 amino acids. Germline V gene sequence: CDR1 SEHNR, CDR2 FQNEAQ (reference sequence). This clone came up once. Its antigen remains unidentified. The table came from immunoSEQ multiplex PCR; TCRdb's copy has only in-frame clones and leaves some out. Here the sample spans some 150,000 clones, 92% being singletons. This receptor was obtained from an adult who received the AZD1222 COVID-19 vaccine. This specimen was peripheral blood, taken 28 days after the second AZD1222 dose. This rearrangement joins TRBV7-9 to TRBJ2-2, with 8 bases matching TRBD2. The CDR3 region has the DNA TGTGCCAGCAGCCCACCTCCCCGGGGGGGGAACACCGGGGAGCTGTTTTTT. Amino acids: CASSPPPRGGNTGELFF.